This T cell receptor beta chain was captured in a study of cytomegalovirus exposure and HLA in healthy donors. General study results and limits: Most subjects' HLA-A and HLA-B alleles were reportedly predicted from TCR beta sequences. It was assumed in the presence/absence analyses that sequencing depth was roughly uniform across donors. In a later analysis, DRB1 alleles had the most associated TCRs; HLA-C alleles the fewest.

Comment on this clone: What it recognizes is unknown.

The CDR3 totals 17 residues. CDR1 is SGHRS and CDR2 is YFSETQ in the germline V gene. Deletions cut 0 bases from V and 0 bases from J, with 16 bases between. It was with 60 Vbeta and 13 Jbeta primers that the PCR ran. Per the original methods: In a later analysis, some 10 million of some 80 million unique beta chains occurred in at least two donors. The data were produced by immunoSEQ multiplex PCR, yet TCRdb's version contains in-frame clones alone and is incomplete. That table is the source of V, J and clone size, and D and trimming were worked out from the DNA. The table shows over 150,000 clones, with over 65% occurring only once.

V usage is TRBV5-1 and J usage is TRBJ2-7, with D perhaps matching TRBD1 (5 bases). The TCR comes from a woman aged 25 to 45 in good health and CMV-seronegative. Sequencing used PBMCs. Here the CDR3 DNA reads TGCGCCAGCAGCTTGGACGGCTACGGACATGGCTCCTACGAGCAGTACTTC. Protein: CASSLDGYGHGSYEQYF.